These T cell receptor beta chains were read from a single sample in a study of blood T cell repertoires in COVID-19. The method was immunoSEQ multiplex PCR; TCRdb's version includes in-frame clones alone and lacks a portion of them. In the table there are around 290,000 clones, 80% to 90% of which are singletons. The material sequenced was peripheral blood. These receptors were taken from a woman in her 50s who had recovered from COVID-19. Both conserved end residues are part of each CDR3. The D gene is left open where the match is weak. Clone size, where shown, is once, few, many, or a class for clones that have expanded.

D	length	V	J	size	DNA	CDR3
TRBD2	12	TRBV19	TRBJ2-3	NA	TGTTCGGTAGGCGGGAGGACAGATACGCAGTATTTT	CSVGGRTDTQYF
TRBD1	13	TRBV4-3	TRBJ2-7	NA	TGCGCCAGCAGCCCTTCACAGGGGTACGAGCAGTACTTC	CASSPSQGYEQYF
TRBD1	15	TRBV28	TRBJ1-3	once	TGTGCCAGCAGGCCAGGGGGCGTCGGTGGAAACACCATATATTTT	CASRPGGVGGNTIYF
NA	16	TRBV18	TRBJ1-5	NA	TGTGCCAGCTCACCGGGGCAAGGGCCGAGCAATCAGCCCCAGCATTTT	CASSPGQGPSNQPQHF
TRBD1	14	TRBV29-1	TRBJ1-1	NA	TGCAGCGTTGACGACAGGGATCAGAACACTGAAGCTTTCTTT	CSVDDRDQNTEAFF
NA	17	TRBV11-3	TRBJ1-2	NA	TGTGCCAGCAGCCCCAAAGGAGCAGAGGAGGTTTACTATGGCTACACCTTC	CASSPKGAEEVYYGYTF
NA	16	TRBV28	TRBJ1-6	NA	TGTGCCAGTCGACCCCCCCGCGGCGGGTTGAATTCACCCCTCCACTTT	CASRPPRGGLNSPLHF
NA	16	TRBV6-6	TRBJ1-2	NA	TGTGCCACCGCAAACAGGGTTTTTACGGGGTTCTATGGCTACACCTTC	CATANRVFTGFYGYTF
NA	15	TRBV28	TRBJ2-5	NA	TGTGCCAGCACTCCAGGGACAAAGTACCAAGAGACCCAGTACTTC	CASTPGTKYQETQYF
NA	15	TRBV14	TRBJ2-7	NA	TGTGCCAGCAGCCAAACTCGGGGTGCGGGTTACGAGCAGTACTTC	CASSQTRGAGYEQYF
NA	12	TRBV5-4	TRBJ2-2	NA	TGTGCCAGCAGCTTCATACTAGGGGAGCTGTTTTTT	CASSFILGELFF
NA	18	TRBV11-3	TRBJ2-1	NA	TGTGCCAGCAGCTTAGATCCCTCTCGGAGGGGGCGTCAAGGTGAGCAGTTCTTC	CASSLDPSRRGRQGEQFF
NA	15	TRBV6-4	TRBJ2-3	NA	TGTGCCAGCAGTGCCAGCTGGGGGGAAACAGATACGCAGTATTTT	CASSASWGETDTQYF
NA	12	TRBV7-2	TRBJ2-5	NA	TGTGCCAGCAGCATGTTGACGGCGGCCCAGTACTTC	CASSMLTAAQYF
NA	13	TRBV29-1	TRBJ2-5	NA	TGCAGCGTTGGGAGGTCAACTCAAGAGACCCAGTACTTC	CSVGRSTQETQYF
NA	16	TRBV21-1	TRBJ2-4	NA	TGTGCCAGCACCAGGGGGATGGAGATAGCCAAAAACATTCAGTACTTC	CASTRGMEIAKNIQYF
NA	14	TRBV25-1	TRBJ2-5	NA	TGTGCCAGCAGTGAGTCCGGGGATGAAGAGACCCAGTACTTC	CASSESGDEETQYF
NA	13	TRBV6-5	TRBJ1-5	few	TGTGCCAGCTGCACAGCAACTGATCAGCCCCAGCATTTT	CASCTATDQPQHF
TRBD2	15	TRBV7-9	TRBJ2-1	NA	TGTGCCAGCAGCTTAGATAGCGGGGGCTACAATGAGCAGTTCTTC	CASSLDSGGYNEQFF
NA	14	TRBV28	TRBJ2-2	NA	TGTGCCAGCAGTATCGCCGGGGATACCGGGGAGCTGTTTTTT	CASSIAGDTGELFF
NA	16	TRBV27	TRBJ2-2	few	TGTGCCAGCAGTTTATCCGGGACTTTCAACACCGGGGAGCTGTTTTTT	CASSLSGTFNTGELFF
TRBD2	15	TRBV11-3	TRBJ2-1	NA	TGTGCCAGCAGCTTAGGTGGACTAGCGGGGGATGAGCAGTTCTTC	CASSLGGLAGDEQFF
TRBD2	15	TRBV24-1	TRBJ2-1	NA	TGTGCCACCAGTGCTTTCGGGAGGTTATACAATGAGCAGTTCTTC	CATSAFGRLYNEQFF
TRBD2	15	TRBV28	TRBJ2-7	once	TGTGCCAGCAGTTCCCTCGCGGGAGGGCCGGGCGAGCAGTACTTC	CASSSLAGGPGEQYF
NA	16	TRBV3-1/TRBV3-2	TRBJ2-7	NA	TGTGCCAGCAGCCAAGACCGGCAGGGCCCAACCTGGGAGCAGTACTTC	CASSQDRQGPTWEQYF
NA	14	TRBV3-1/TRBV3-2	TRBJ1-4	NA	TGTGCCAGCAGCCAAGCAGGGACTAAGACGGAACTGTTTTTT	CASSQAGTKTELFF
NA	14	TRBV10-2	TRBJ2-5	NA	TGCGCCAGCAGTGGGGTATACGGGTTGGAGACCCAGTACTTC	CASSGVYGLETQYF
NA	14	TRBV15	TRBJ1-5	once	TGTGCCACCAGCCGAGTCCAGGGGAATCAGCCCCAGCATTTT	CATSRVQGNQPQHF
TRBD1	14	TRBV9	TRBJ2-7	NA	TGTGCCAGCAGCGGCATTGGGACAGGGGACGAGCAGTACTTC	CASSGIGTGDEQYF
NA	12	TRBV30	TRBJ2-7	NA	TGTGCCTGGAGTGCCCGCGCCTACGAGCAGTACTTC	CAWSARAYEQYF
NA	15	TRBV11-2	TRBJ1-6	few	TGTGCCAGCAGCTTAGAACTTAAGAGAAATTCACCCCTCCACTTT	CASSLELKRNSPLHF
NA	18	TRBV7-2	TRBJ2-5	once	TGTGCCAGCAGCTTAGTCGGTGGGCGCAGGGTTCTGTCAGAGACCCAGTACTTC	CASSLVGGRRVLSETQYF
TRBD1	18	TRBV18	TRBJ2-6	NA	TGTGCCAGCTCGCCAACCGCTAGCAGGGGGCCTGGGGCCAACGTCCTGACTTTC	CASSPTASRGPGANVLTF
NA	13	TRBV5-4	TRBJ1-2	NA	TGTGCCAGCAGCTTTGACAGCAACTATGGCTACACCTTC	CASSFDSNYGYTF
TRBD2	16	TRBV19	TRBJ2-5	NA	TGTGCCAGTAGTATCGGGGCTAGCGGGAGGACAGAGACCCAGTACTTC	CASSIGASGRTETQYF
TRBD1	15	TRBV7-8	TRBJ2-5	NA	TGTGCCAGCAGCTTTACTCGACAGGGGAGGGAGACCCAGTACTTC	CASSFTRQGRETQYF
NA	15	TRBV5-1	TRBJ1-6	NA	TGCGCCAGCAGCAAGGACAGCCTCTATAATTCACCCCTCCACTTT	CASSKDSLYNSPLHF
NA	14	TRBV6-2/TRBV6-3	TRBJ1-2	NA	TGTGCCAGCAGTTACGTTGCAGGGGCCTATGGCTACACCTTC	CASSYVAGAYGYTF
NA	14	TRBV27	TRBJ2-7	NA	TGTGCCAGCAGTTTCAAGGGGTTGGGCTACGAGCAGTACTTC	CASSFKGLGYEQYF
TRBD1	12	TRBV29-1	TRBJ1-2	NA	TGCAGCGGCGCCACAGGGGCGGGGAGCTACACCTTC	CSGATGAGSYTF
NA	16	TRBV29-1	TRBJ2-3	NA	TGCAGCGTTGAAGGAGCCTCAGGGGATGGGGGAGATACGCAGTATTTT	CSVEGASGDGGDTQYF